Listed below are T cell receptor beta chains from one sample, sequenced in a study of cytomegalovirus exposure and HLA in healthy donors. Sequencing was performed with immunoSEQ multiplex PCR; in TCRdb, only in-frame clones are kept and a portion is missing. This sample has approximately 110,000 clones; 65% to 75% occur once, and the top ten carry around 4.9%. The sample taken for sequencing was PBMCs. The source of these receptors is a man aged 25-40 years in good health and CMV-seropositive. CDR3s include the opening cysteine and the closing phenylalanine or tryptophan. Fields, in order: J gene, clone size, D gene, V gene, CDR3 DNA, CDR3 protein. A D gene is named only where the DNA matches it firmly. The listing skips clone size in some rows; elsewhere it reads once, few, many or a size class.

TRBJ1-4	NA	NA	TRBV10-3	TGTGCCACCGGGCGGCAGGGAGCGGGCGCGGATGAAAAACTGTTTTTT	CATGRQGAGADEKLFF
TRBJ2-7	NA	NA	TRBV9	TGTGCCAGCAGCGTAGGAATTCAGGGACGAGGGGGTTACGAGCAGTACTTC	CASSVGIQGRGGYEQYF
TRBJ1-1	many	NA	TRBV2	TGTGCCAGCACTAGGGAGGGGGACACTGAAGCTTTCTTT	CASTREGDTEAFF
TRBJ2-7	NA	TRBD2	TRBV4-1	TGCGCCAGCAGCCAAGCCGGGACTAGAAGCTCCTACGAGCAGTACTTC	CASSQAGTRSSYEQYF
TRBJ1-6	NA	NA	TRBV9	TGTGCCAGCAGCTCCTTGTCTAGCTCCTATAATTCACCCCTCCACTTT	CASSSLSSSYNSPLHF
TRBJ1-6	once	NA	TRBV4-2	TGTGCCAGCAGCCAGGACTTACAAGGTTCACCCCTCCACTTT	CASSQDLQGSPLHF
TRBJ1-5	NA	NA	TRBV10-2	TGCGCCAGCAGTATATCAGGGTCCGGGCAGCCCCAGCATTTT	CASSISGSGQPQHF
TRBJ2-7	once	NA	TRBV10-1	TGCGCCAGCAGTGAGACAACAATCGGGACTGGGGACTACGAGCAGTACTTC	CASSETTIGTGDYEQYF
TRBJ1-1	NA	NA	TRBV2	TGTGCCAGCAGTGATCCGGTACCCTCGAACACTGAAGCTTTCTTT	CASSDPVPSNTEAFF
TRBJ2-1	NA	TRBD2	TRBV5-1	TGCGCCAGCAGCTTGGTACCTAGCGGGAACAATGAGCAGTTCTTC	CASSLVPSGNNEQFF
TRBJ1-1	NA	NA	TRBV9	TGTGCCAGCAGCGTATTAGGGGACACTGAAGCTTTCTTT	CASSVLGDTEAFF
TRBJ2-1	NA	NA	TRBV2	TGTGCCAGCAGTTTGACTAGCAATGAGCAGTTCTTC	CASSLTSNEQFF
TRBJ2-2	NA	TRBD1	TRBV14	TGTGCCAGCAGCCGCCTGGGACAGACCCTCACCGGGGAGCTGTTTTTT	CASSRLGQTLTGELFF
TRBJ1-2	NA	TRBD1	TRBV10-3	TGTGCCATCAGACCGGGACAGGGAGTCTATGGCTACCCCTTC	CAIRPGQGVYGYPF
TRBJ2-2	NA	NA	TRBV10-3	TGTGCCATCAGTGGTGAGACAGGAAAGAACACCGGGGAGCTGTTTTTT	CAISGETGKNTGELFF
TRBJ1-5	NA	TRBD1	TRBV30	TGTGCCTTCGGACAGGAGAATCAGCCCCAGCATTTT	CAFGQENQPQHF
TRBJ2-7	NA	NA	TRBV28	TGTGCCAGCAGTTTACTCCTGGCCGAGCAGTACTTC	CASSLLLAEQYF
TRBJ1-1	NA	NA	TRBV4-3	TGCGCCAGCAGCCAAGGGCAGGGGTTGGGCACTGAAGCTTTCTTT	CASSQGQGLGTEAFF
TRBJ2-5	NA	NA	TRBV5-5	TGTGCCAGCAGCTTGGCCGAACTTATGGAGACCCAGTACTTC	CASSLAELMETQYF
TRBJ2-5	NA	TRBD1	TRBV28	TGTGCCAGCAGTTTATTACAGGGGCCCGAGTACTTC	CASSLLQGPEYF
TRBJ2-7	NA	NA	TRBV4-2	TGTGCCAGCAGCCAAGACGGAGCCGGCTACGAGCAGTACTTC	CASSQDGAGYEQYF
TRBJ2-7	NA	TRBD1	TRBV6-6	TGTGCCAGCAGTTACTCGAGTCAGGGGGCGAAAGAGCAGTACTTC	CASSYSSQGAKEQYF
TRBJ2-5	NA	NA	TRBV2	TGTGCCAGCAGAGACGCAGGGTACATTGAGACCCAGTACTTC	CASRDAGYIETQYF
TRBJ1-2	NA	TRBD1	TRBV4-3	TGCGCCAGCAGTAGGGAAACCGGGACAGGGGTGCCTAACTATGGCTACCCCTTC	CASSRETGTGVPNYGYPF
TRBJ2-1	NA	TRBD1	TRBV2	TGTGCCAGCAGTCCTGAGGCGACAGGGTCCTACAATGAGCAGTTCTTC	CASSPEATGSYNEQFF
TRBJ2-1	NA	NA	TRBV29-1	TGCAGCGTTGAAGATGGCCCCCTCAATACAGTGAATGAGCAGTTCTTC	CSVEDGPLNTVNEQFF
TRBJ2-7	NA	TRBD2	TRBV28	TGTGCCAGCAGTGTAGCGGGGGCGGGGGAGCAGTACTTC	CASSVAGAGEQYF
TRBJ2-6	NA	NA	TRBV29-1	TGCAGCGTTTTCAACTCTGGGGCCAACGTCCTGACTTTC	CSVFNSGANVLTF
TRBJ1-5	NA	NA	TRBV29-1	TGCAGCGTTGGGGGGGTAGGTCAGCCCCAGCATTTT	CSVGGVGQPQHF
TRBJ1-2	NA	NA	TRBV28	TGTGCCAGCAGTACTCCGGGACAAGTAGGGGGCTACACCTTC	CASSTPGQVGGYTF
TRBJ1-2	NA	TRBD1	TRBV25-1	TGTGCCAGCAGTGAATATGGATCGCAGGGGGCTGATGGCTACACCTTC	CASSEYGSQGADGYTF
TRBJ2-5	NA	NA	TRBV4-2	TGTGCCAGCAGCCAAGGAGGGGGTACAGAGACCCAGTACTTC	CASSQGGGTETQYF
TRBJ1-2	NA	TRBD1	TRBV9	TGTGCCAGCAGCGTATTACAGGGGGGGGGCGGCTACACCTTC	CASSVLQGGGGYTF